This T cell receptor beta chain originates from a study of T cell repertoires in cytomegalovirus infection. This clonotype appeared once. Since no conserved phenylalanine or tryptophan closes the CDR3, a read error is the likely cause. TCRdb independently ran MiXCR on the reads; one entry per CDR3 protein. This table holds 230,000 or so distinct CDR3 sequences, about 18% found once. This TCR was recovered from a human donor in good health (CMV status not recorded). Some clones in this sample may be carry-over from other donors' samples. The sequencing sample was made of CD8+ T cells from PBMCs.

The CDR3 sequence: CASSYTDQNTEAFL. CDR3 nucleotides: TGTGCCAGCAGTTACACAGACCAGAACACTGAAGCTTTCTTA. This chain joins TRBV6-2 or TRBV6-3 and TRBJ1-1, with D hard to call. V was clipped by 2 bases and J by 1 base, with 8 bases between them. Germline V lookup: CDR1 MNHEY, CDR2 SVGEGT. CDR3 length: 14 residues.